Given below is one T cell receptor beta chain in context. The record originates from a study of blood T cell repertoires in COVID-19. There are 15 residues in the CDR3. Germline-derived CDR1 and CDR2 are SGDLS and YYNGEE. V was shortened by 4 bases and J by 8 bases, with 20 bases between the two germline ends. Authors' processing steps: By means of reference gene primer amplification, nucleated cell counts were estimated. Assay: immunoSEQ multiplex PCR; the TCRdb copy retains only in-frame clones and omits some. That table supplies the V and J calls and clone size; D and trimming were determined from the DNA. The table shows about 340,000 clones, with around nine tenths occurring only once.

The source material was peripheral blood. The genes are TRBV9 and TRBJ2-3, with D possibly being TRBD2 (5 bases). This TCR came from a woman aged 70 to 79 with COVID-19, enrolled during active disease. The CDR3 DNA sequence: TGTGCCAGCAGCTCGAGACTGACTCACGAGGGTACGCAGTATTTT. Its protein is CASSSRLTHEGTQYF.